This T cell receptor (beta chain) was recovered during a study of prognosis after radiotherapy for stage I lung cancer. V was pared by 5 bases and J by 1 base, with 4 bases of the junction left unmatched. The CDR3 length is 15 residues. The germline gives CDR1 MGHDK, CDR2 SYGVNS. This clonotype was picked up many times. Genomic DNA provided the template from which TCR beta CDR3 was amplified by two-round multiplex PCR. Primers specific to each TRBV and TRBJ gene were used in first-round PCR. One entry per CDR3 protein, called by TCRdb with MiXCR from the multiplex PCR reads. This table has 30,000 to 40,000 distinct CDR3 sequences, less than 40% appearing once.

The chain employs TRBV25-1 and TRBJ1-1, with 10 bases fitting TRBD1. Material: PBMCs, obtained before or after stereotactic body radiation therapy (not recorded which). The sequence was obtained from a donor of 50 years or more with non-small cell lung cancer. CDR3 nucleotides: TGTGCCAGCAGTCCCAGGACAGGGGGGAACACTGAAGCTTTCTTT. This encodes CASSPRTGGNTEAFF.